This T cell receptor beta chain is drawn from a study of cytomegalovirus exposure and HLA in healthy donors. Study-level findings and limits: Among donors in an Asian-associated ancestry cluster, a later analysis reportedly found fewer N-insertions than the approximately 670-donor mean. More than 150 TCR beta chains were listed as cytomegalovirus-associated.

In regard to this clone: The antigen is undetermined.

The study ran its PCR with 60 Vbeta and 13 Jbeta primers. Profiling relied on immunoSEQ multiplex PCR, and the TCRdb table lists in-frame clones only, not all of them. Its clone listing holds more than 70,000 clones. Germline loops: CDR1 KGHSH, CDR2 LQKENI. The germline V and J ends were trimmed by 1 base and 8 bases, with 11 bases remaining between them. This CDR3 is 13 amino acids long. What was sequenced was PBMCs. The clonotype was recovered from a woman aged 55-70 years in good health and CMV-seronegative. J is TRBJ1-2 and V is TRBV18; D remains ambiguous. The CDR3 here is CASSPQKAEGYTF. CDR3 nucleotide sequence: TGTGCCAGCTCACCACAGAAAGCGGAGGGCTACACCTTC.